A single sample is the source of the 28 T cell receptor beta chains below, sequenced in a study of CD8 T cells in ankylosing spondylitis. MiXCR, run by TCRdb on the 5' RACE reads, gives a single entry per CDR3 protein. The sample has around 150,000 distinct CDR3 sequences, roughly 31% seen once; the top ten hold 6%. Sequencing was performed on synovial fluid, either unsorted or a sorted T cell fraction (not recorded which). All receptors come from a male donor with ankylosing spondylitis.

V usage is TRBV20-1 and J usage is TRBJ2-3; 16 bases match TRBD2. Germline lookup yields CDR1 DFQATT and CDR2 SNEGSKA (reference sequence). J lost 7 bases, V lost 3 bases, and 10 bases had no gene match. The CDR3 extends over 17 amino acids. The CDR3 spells CSASPGLAGGTFNTQYF. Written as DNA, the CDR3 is TGCAGTGCTAGCCCGGGACTAGCGGGAGGGACCTTCAATACGCAGTATTTT.

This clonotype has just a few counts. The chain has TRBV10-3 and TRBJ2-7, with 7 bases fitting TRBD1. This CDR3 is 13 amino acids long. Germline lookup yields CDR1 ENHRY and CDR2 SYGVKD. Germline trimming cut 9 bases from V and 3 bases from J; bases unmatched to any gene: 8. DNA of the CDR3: TGTGCCATTGCCGGGACAGACTACTACGAGCAGTACTTC. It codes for CAIAGTDYYEQYF.

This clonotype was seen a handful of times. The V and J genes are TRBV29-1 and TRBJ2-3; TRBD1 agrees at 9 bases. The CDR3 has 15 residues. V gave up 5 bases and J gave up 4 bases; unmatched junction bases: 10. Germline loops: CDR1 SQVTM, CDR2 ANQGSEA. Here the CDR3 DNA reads TGCAGCGTTAAGGGTCCGGGACAGGGCTCAGATACGCAGTATTTT. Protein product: CSVKGPGQGSDTQYF.

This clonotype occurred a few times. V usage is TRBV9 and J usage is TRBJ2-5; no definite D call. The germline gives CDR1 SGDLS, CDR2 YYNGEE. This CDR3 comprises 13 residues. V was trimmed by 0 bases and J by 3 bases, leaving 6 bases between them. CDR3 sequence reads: CASSVDQEETQYF. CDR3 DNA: TGTGCCAGCAGCGTAGACCAGGAAGAGACCCAGTACTTC.

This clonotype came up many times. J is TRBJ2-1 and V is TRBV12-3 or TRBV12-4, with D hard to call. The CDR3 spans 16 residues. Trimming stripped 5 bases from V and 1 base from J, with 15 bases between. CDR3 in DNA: TGTGCCAGCAGTGGAAAAGGGCCGAAGTCCTACAATGAGCAGTTCTTC. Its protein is CASSGKGPKSYNEQFF.

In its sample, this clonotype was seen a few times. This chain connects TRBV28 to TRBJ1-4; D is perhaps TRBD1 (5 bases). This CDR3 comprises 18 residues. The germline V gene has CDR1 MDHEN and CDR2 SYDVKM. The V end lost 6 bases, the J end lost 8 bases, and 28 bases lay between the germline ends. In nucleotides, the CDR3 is TGTGCCAGCAGCTACCAGCACCTGGGGCTAGGAGAGAAGGAAAAACTGTTTTTT. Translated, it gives CASSYQHLGLGEKEKLFF.

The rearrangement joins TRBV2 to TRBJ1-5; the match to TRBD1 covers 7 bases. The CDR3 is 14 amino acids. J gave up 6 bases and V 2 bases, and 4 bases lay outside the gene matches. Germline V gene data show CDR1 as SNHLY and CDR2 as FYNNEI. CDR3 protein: CASSEREGAQPQHF. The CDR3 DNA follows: TGTGCCAGCAGTGAACGAGAGGGGGCTCAGCCCCAGCATTTT.

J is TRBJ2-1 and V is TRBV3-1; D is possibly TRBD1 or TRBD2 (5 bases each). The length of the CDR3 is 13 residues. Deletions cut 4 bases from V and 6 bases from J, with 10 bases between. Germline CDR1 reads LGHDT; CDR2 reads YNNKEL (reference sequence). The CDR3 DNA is TGTGCCAGCAGCCTCAGTGGGGGCAATGAGCAGTTCTTC. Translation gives CASSLSGGNEQFF.

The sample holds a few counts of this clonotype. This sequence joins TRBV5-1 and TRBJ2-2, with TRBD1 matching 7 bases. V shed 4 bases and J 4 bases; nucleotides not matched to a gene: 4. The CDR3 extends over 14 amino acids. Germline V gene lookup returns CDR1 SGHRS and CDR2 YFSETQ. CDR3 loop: CASSMTGSTGELFF. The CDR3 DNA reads TGCGCCAGCAGCATGACAGGGAGCACCGGGGAGCTGTTTTTT.

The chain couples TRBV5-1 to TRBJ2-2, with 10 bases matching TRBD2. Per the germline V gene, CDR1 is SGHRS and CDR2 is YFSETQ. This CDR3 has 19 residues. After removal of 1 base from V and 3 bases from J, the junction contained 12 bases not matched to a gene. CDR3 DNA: TGCGCCAGCAGCTTGAGGATGGGACTAGCGAGACAATACACCGGGGAGCTGTTTTTT. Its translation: CASSLRMGLARQYTGELFF.

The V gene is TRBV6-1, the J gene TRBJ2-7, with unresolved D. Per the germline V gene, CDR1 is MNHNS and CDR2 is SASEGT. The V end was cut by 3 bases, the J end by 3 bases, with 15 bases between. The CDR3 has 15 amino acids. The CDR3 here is CASSEGPGRFYEQYF. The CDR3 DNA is TGTGCCAGCAGTGAGGGCCCTGGGCGGTTCTACGAGCAGTACTTC.

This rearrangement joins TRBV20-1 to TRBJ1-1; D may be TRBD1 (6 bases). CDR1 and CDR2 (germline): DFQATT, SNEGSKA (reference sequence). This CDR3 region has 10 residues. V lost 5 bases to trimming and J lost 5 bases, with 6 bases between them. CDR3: CSAGTTEAFF. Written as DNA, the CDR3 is TGCAGTGCTGGGACAACTGAAGCTTTCTTT.

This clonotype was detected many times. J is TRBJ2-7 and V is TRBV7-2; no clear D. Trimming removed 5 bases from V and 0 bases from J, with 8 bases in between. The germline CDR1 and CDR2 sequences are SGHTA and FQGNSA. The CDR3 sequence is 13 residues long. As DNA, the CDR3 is TGTGCCAGCAGCCTAACGAACTCCTACGAGCAGTACTTC. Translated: CASSLTNSYEQYF.

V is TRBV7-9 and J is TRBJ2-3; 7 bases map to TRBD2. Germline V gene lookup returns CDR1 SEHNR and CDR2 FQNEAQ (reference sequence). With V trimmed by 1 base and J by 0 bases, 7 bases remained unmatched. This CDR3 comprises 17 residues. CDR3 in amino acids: CASSLGISGESTDTQYF. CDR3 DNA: TGTGCCAGCAGCTTAGGTATCAGCGGGGAAAGCACAGATACGCAGTATTTT. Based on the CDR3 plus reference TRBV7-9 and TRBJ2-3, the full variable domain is DTGVSQNPRHKITKRGQNVTFRCDPISEHNRLYWYRQTLGQGPEFLTYFQNEAQLEKSRLLSDRFSAERPKGSFSTLEIQRTEQGDSAMYLCASSLGISGESTDTQYFGPGTRLTVL.

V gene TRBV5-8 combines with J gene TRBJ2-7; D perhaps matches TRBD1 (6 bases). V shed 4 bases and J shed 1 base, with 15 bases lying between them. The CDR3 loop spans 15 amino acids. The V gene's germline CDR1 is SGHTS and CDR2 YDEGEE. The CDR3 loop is CASSRQGRGSYEQYF. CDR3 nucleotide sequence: TGTGCCAGCAGCCGGCAAGGCAGGGGATCCTACGAGCAGTACTTC.

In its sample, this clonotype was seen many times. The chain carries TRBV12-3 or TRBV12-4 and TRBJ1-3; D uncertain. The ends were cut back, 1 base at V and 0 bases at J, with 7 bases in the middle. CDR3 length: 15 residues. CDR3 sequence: CASSLGRSSGNTIYF. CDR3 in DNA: TGTGCCAGCAGTTTAGGGAGGAGCTCTGGAAACACCATATATTTT.

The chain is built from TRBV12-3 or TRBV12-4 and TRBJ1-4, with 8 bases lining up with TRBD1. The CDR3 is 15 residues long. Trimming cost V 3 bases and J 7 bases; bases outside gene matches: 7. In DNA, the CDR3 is TGTGCCAGCAGTTTCCCCGGGACAGGCCCTGAAAAACTGTTTTTT. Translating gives CASSFPGTGPEKLFF.

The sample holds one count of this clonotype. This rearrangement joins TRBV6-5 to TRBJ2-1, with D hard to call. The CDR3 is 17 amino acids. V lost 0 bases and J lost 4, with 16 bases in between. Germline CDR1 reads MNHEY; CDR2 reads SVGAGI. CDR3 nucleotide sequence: TGTGCCAGCAGTTACTCACTACCGTCGGGCGTATACAATGAGCAGTTCTTC. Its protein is CASSYSLPSGVYNEQFF.

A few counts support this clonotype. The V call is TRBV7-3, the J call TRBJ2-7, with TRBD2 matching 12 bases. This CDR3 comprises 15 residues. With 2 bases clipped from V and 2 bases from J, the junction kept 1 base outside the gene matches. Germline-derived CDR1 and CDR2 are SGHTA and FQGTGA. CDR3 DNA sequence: TGTGCCAGCAGCTTAGGACTAGCGGGAACCTACGAGCAGTACTTC. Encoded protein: CASSLGLAGTYEQYF.

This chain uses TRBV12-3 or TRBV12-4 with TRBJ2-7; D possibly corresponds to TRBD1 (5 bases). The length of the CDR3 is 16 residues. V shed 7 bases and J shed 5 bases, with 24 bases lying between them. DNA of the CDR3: TGTGCCAGCACAAGGATAGAGGCAGGGTGGAGAAACGAGCAGTACTTC. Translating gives CASTRIEAGWRNEQYF.

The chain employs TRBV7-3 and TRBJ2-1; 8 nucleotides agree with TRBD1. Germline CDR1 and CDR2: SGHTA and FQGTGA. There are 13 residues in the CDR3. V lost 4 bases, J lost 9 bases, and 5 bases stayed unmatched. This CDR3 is CASSSTGGTEQFF. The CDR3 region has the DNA TGTGCCAGCAGCTCTACAGGGGGAACTGAGCAGTTCTTC.

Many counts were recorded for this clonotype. This CDR3 is CANTQTRRVEAFF. CDR3 DNA sequence: TGTGCCAACACCCAAACAAGGCGAGTGGAAGCTTTCTTT. The rearrangement links TRBV13 to TRBJ1-1, with D uncertain. Germline CDR1 PRHDT, CDR2 FYEKMQ (reference sequence). Between the trimmed V and J ends, which lost 10 bases and 8 bases, there was a span of 20 bases. This CDR3 region has 13 residues.

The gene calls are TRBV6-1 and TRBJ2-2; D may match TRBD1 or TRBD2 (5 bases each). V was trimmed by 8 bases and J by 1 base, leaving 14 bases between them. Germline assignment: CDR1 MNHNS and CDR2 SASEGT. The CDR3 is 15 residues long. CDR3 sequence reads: CASRPGTLNTGELFF. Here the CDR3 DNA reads TGTGCCAGCCGGCCCGGGACGCTGAACACCGGGGAGCTGTTTTTT.

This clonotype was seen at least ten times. In DNA, the CDR3 is TGTGCCAGCAGACCTTCAAGGGCAGATACGCAGTATTTT. This sequence encodes CASRPSRADTQYF. The rearrangement joins TRBV6-1 to TRBJ2-3; the D is unclear. Germline V gene data show CDR1 as MNHNS and CDR2 as SASEGT. Trimming removed 6 bases from V and 4 bases from J, with 11 bases in between. CDR3 size: 13 residues.

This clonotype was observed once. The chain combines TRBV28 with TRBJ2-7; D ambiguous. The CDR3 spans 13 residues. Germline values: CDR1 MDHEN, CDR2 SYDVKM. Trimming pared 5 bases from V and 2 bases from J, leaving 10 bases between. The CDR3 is CASSPAPTYEQYF. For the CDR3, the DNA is TGTGCCAGCAGTCCGGCCCCCACCTACGAGCAGTACTTC.

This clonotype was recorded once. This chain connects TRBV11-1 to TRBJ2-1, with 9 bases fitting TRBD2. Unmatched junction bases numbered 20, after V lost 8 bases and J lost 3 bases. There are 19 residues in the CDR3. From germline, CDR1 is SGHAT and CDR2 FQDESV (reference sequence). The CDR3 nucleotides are TGTGCCAGCGCCACGACTAGCGGACCTCCACATTTCGTCTACAATGAGCAGTTCTTC. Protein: CASATTSGPPHFVYNEQFF.

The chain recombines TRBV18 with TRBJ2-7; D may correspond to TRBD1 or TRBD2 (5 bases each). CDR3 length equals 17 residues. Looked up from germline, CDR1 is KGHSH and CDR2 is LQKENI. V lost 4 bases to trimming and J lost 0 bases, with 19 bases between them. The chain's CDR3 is CASSRNRPSGASYEQYF. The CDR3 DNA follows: TGTGCCAGCTCACGAAATCGGCCGTCCGGGGCCTCCTACGAGCAGTACTTC.

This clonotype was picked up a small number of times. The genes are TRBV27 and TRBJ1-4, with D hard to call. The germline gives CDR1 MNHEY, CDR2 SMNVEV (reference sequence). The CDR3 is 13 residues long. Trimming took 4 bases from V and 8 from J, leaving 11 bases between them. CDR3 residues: CASSSQIREKLFF. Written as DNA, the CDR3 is TGTGCCAGCAGTTCCCAGATCCGCGAAAAACTGTTTTTT.